The 13 T cell receptor beta chains below all came from one sample that was sequenced in a study of OX40 agonist ivuxolimab in advanced cancers. Here immunoSEQ multiplex PCR was the method, and the copy in TCRdb shows in-frame clones only, minus some. The table has about 150,000 clones, 94% seen once. This sample comprised CD4+ or CD8+ T cells sorted from blood, obtained in a trial of the OX40 agonist ivuxolimab. All receptors derive from an adult with an advanced solid tumor such as melanoma, head and neck, liver or kidney cancer.

V is TRBV14 and J is TRBJ1-4; TRBD1 matches 9 bases. This CDR3 has 15 amino acids. The germline gives CDR1 SGHDN, CDR2 FVKESK. With 4 bases clipped from V and 5 bases from J, the junction kept 5 bases outside the gene matches. CDR3 protein: CASSRLDRGNEKLFF. The DNA of the CDR3 is TGTGCCAGCAGCCGGTTGGACAGGGGAAATGAAAAACTGTTTTTT.

The genes are TRBV4-1 and TRBJ2-3, with D perhaps TRBD2 (7 bases). Germline V CDR1 and CDR2: MGHRA, YSYEKL. Trimming stripped 4 bases from V and 2 bases from J, with 19 bases between. There are 17 residues in the CDR3. The CDR3 loop is CASSPGVGGAYTDTQYF. The DNA of the CDR3 is TGCGCCAGCAGCCCAGGGGTAGGGGGGGCATACACAGATACGCAGTATTTT.

V usage is TRBV7-2 and J usage is TRBJ2-5, with D uncertain. Looked up from germline, CDR1 is SGHTA and CDR2 is FQGNSA. The CDR3 runs to 13 residues. The germline V and J ends were trimmed by 7 bases and 2 bases, with 11 bases remaining between them. Here the CDR3 DNA reads TGTGCCAGCACCTGGCGACCTCAAGAGACCCAGTACTTC. Amino acid sequence: CASTWRPQETQYF.

The chain couples TRBV28 to TRBJ1-3, with unresolved D. Germline V gene lookup returns CDR1 MDHEN and CDR2 SYDVKM. The CDR3 totals 14 residues. V was pared by 6 bases and J by 3 bases, with 12 bases between. The CDR3 region is CASSTGGFGNTIYF. Here the CDR3 DNA reads TGTGCCAGCAGCACGGGTGGCTTTGGAAACACCATATATTTT.

The V and J genes are TRBV28 and TRBJ1-1; D gene unclear. The CDR3 sequence is 14 residues long. Germline V gene data show CDR1 as MDHEN and CDR2 as SYDVKM. The ends were cut back, 2 bases at V and 3 bases at J, with 10 bases in the middle. CDR3 in amino acids: CASSLGGSYTEAFF. The DNA for the CDR3 is TGTGCCAGCAGTTTAGGCGGCAGCTACACTGAAGCTTTCTTT.

The chain has TRBV2 and TRBJ2-5; D is unresolved. Germline CDR1 is SNHLY and CDR2 is FYNNEI. Trimming pared 7 bases from V and 2 bases from J, leaving 14 bases between. The CDR3 loop spans 14 amino acids. CDR3 bases: TGTGCCAGCACCCACCGGGCCAATCAAGAGACCCAGTACTTC. It specifies CASTHRANQETQYF.

The chain is built from TRBV19 and TRBJ1-1, with D tentatively TRBD1 (6 bases). V was trimmed by 6 bases and J by 0 bases, leaving 11 bases between them. The CDR3 sequence is 14 residues long. Germline CDR1 is LNHDA and CDR2 is SQIVND (reference sequence). In DNA, the CDR3 is TGTGCCAGTAGCACACAGGGCCTGAACACTGAAGCTTTCTTT. Translation: CASSTQGLNTEAFF.

The V gene is TRBV6-5, the J gene TRBJ2-7, with 8 bases lining up with TRBD2. Trimming took 6 bases from V and 1 from J; bases not matched to a gene: 2. The CDR3 contains 13 residues. In germline, CDR1 is MNHEY, CDR2 SVGAGI. DNA for the CDR3: TGTGCCAGCAGGCGGGAGGCTTCCTACGAGCAGTACTTC. This translates into CASRREASYEQYF.

The V gene is TRBV6-5, the J gene TRBJ1-2; perhaps TRBD1 as D (5 bases). The V gene lost 7 bases and the J gene lost 2 bases, with 17 bases spanning the gap. This CDR3 has 15 amino acids. Germline-derived CDR1 and CDR2 are MNHEY and SVGAGI. The CDR3 spells CASTPTQGLNYGYTF. The DNA of the CDR3 is TGTGCCAGCACTCCCACCCAGGGTTTGAACTATGGCTACACCTTC.

The chain links TRBV28 to TRBJ1-3; tentatively, D is TRBD1 (5 bases). The CDR3 runs 14 residues. V gave up 7 bases and J gave up 1 base, with 11 bases separating them. From germline, CDR1 is MDHEN and CDR2 SYDVKM. The CDR3 DNA follows: TGTGCCAGCATCCCCGGGACTTCTGGAAACACCATATATTTT. Residues: CASIPGTSGNTIYF.

CDR3 nucleotides: TGTGCCAGCTCCCGTAGCGGGGGGTCTCCGACCCAGTACTTC. It codes for CASSRSGGSPTQYF. The chain couples TRBV18 to TRBJ2-5; 10 positions match TRBD2. The germline V gene has CDR1 KGHSH and CDR2 LQKENI. CDR3 length: 14 residues. The V and J ends lost 6 bases and 7 bases, in that order; junction bases with no gene match: 8.

The gene calls are TRBV7-2 and TRBJ2-7; 16 bases are a match to TRBD2. Germline lookup yields CDR1 SGHTA and CDR2 FQGNSA. V was pared by 5 bases and J by 1 base, with 5 bases of the junction left unmatched. The CDR3 length is 17 residues. CDR3 bases: TGTGCCAGCAGCATACCGGGACTAGCGGGGGGGTCCTACGAGCAGTACTTC. Translation gives CASSIPGLAGGSYEQYF.

This chain links TRBV27 with TRBJ2-7; no clear D. Per the germline V gene, CDR1 is MNHEY and CDR2 is SMNVEV (reference sequence). Between the trimmed V and J ends, which lost 10 bases and 0 bases, there was a span of 13 bases. CDR3 size: 13 residues. CDR3 amino acids: CATRPVHSYEQYF. The CDR3 DNA follows: TGTGCCACCCGGCCGGTGCACTCCTACGAGCAGTACTTC.